The entry below gives a single T cell receptor beta chain sequence along with its context. The V gene lost 6 bases and the J gene lost 7 bases, with 13 bases spanning the gap. CDR1 and CDR2 from the germline V gene are MNHEY and SVGEGT. The CDR3 is 14 residues long. All patients were untreated before thyroid surgery. The data originate from a study of metastatic and nonmetastatic thyroid tumors. MiXCR was used by TCRdb to re-call the PCR reads. The sample consists of about 59,000 clones, 25% to 35% of them appearing once. Sample: blood. The sequence derives from a female donor with papillary thyroid cancer or a benign thyroid nodule (not recorded which). Some clones in this sample may be carry-over from other donors' samples. The chain couples TRBV6-2 or TRBV6-3 to TRBJ1-6; D is undetermined. The CDR3 protein is CASRDPGLNSPLHF. As DNA, the CDR3 is TGTGCCAGCAGAGATCCGGGGTTGAATTCACCCCTCCACTTT.